This T cell receptor (beta chain) was found in a study of cytomegalovirus exposure and HLA in healthy donors. PCR primers comprised 60 Vbeta and 13 Jbeta primers. The data were produced by immunoSEQ multiplex PCR, yet TCRdb's version contains in-frame clones alone and is incomplete. The sample holds about 170,000 clones; 65% to 85% are singletons and the top ten take about 0.77%. Losses at the gene ends were 3 bases for V and 7 bases for J; bases not matched to a gene: 9. Germline V gives CDR1 LGHNA, CDR2 YSLEER. The CDR3 loop spans 16 amino acids. The chain employs TRBV4-3 and TRBJ2-1, with TRBD2 matching 10 bases. This clonotype was sampled from a woman aged 18-30 years in good health and CMV-seronegative. The sample taken for sequencing was PBMCs. The CDR3 region is CASSHPGLAPENEQFF. The CDR3 coding sequence is TGCGCCAGCAGCCACCCGGGACTAGCGCCCGAGAATGAGCAGTTCTTC.